These 30 T cell receptor beta chains were sequenced from one sample in a study of CD8 T cell repertoires and HIV-1 epitope variants. The protocol was immunoSEQ multiplex PCR, while the TCRdb copy is restricted to in-frame clones and leaves out a portion. Among approximately 5,100 clones listed, approximately 60% were seen once. For these receptors, no antigen is known. Sample: cultured CD8+ T cells derived from PBMCs. These receptor sequences come from a male donor with HIV.

On this clone: A junction end diverges from the germline sequence, so it may reflect a read error. The chain links TRBV7-6 to TRBJ2-2; 10 positions agree with TRBD2. Germline CDR1 and CDR2: SGHVS and FNYEAQ. CDR3 size: 15 residues. Written as DNA, the CDR3 is TGTGCCAGCAGTCCTAGCGGGAGTCGCACCGGGGAGCCGTTTTTT. Translation gives CASSPSGSRTGEPFF.

The chain has TRBV9 and TRBJ1-2; possibly TRBD1 for D (5 bases). V was clipped by 7 bases and J by 4 bases, with 17 bases between them. The CDR3 is 14 amino acids. Per germline, CDR1 SGDLS and CDR2 YYNGEE. CDR3 coding DNA: TGTGCCAGCCCGAAGACAGTTCTCACCTATGGCTACACCTTC. Translating it yields CASPKTVLTYGYTF.

The chain combines TRBV6-1 with TRBJ1-1; D uncertain. This CDR3 is built from 13 residues. Germline V CDR1 and CDR2: MNHNS, SASEGT. The V end was cut by 7 bases, the J end by 5 bases, with 14 bases between. This CDR3 is CASIAGEVTEAFF. The CDR3 DNA is TGTGCCAGCATCGCCGGGGAGGTAACTGAAGCTTTCTTT.

V and J are TRBV9 and TRBJ2-5; no reliable D call. The CDR3 runs to 11 residues. Germline-derived CDR1 and CDR2 are SGDLS and YYNGEE. V lost 6 bases to trimming and J lost 7 bases, with 10 bases between them. The DNA of the CDR3 is TGTGCCAGCACCAGCCCGAGGACCCAGTACTTC. Translated: CASTSPRTQYF.

By proportion, this clone is medium-sized. The rearrangement joins TRBV12-1 to TRBJ1-4. TRBV12-1 represents a pseudogene. The CDR3 runs to 18 residues. The CDR3 sequence is CASSFGGPNPATNEKLFF. CDR3 DNA sequence: TGTGCCAGCAGCTTTGGCGGACCGAACCCAGCAACTAATGAAAAACTGTTTTTT.

V and J are TRBV28 and TRBJ2-7; 11 nucleotides match TRBD1. Germline values: CDR1 MDHEN, CDR2 SYDVKM. This CDR3 has 17 amino acids. J lost 2 bases, V lost 3 bases, and 9 bases had no gene match. Here the CDR3 reads CASSFRGTGGHTYEQYF. CDR3 DNA sequence: TGTGCCAGCAGTTTCAGGGGGACAGGGGGTCATACCTACGAGCAGTACTTC.

The count of this clone is one. The chain links TRBV28 to TRBJ2-7; TRBD1 is a possible D gene (5 bases). This CDR3 contains 14 residues. From germline, CDR1 is MDHEN and CDR2 SYDVKM. Trimming took off 4 bases at V and 2 bases at J, with 12 bases between the two ends. CDR3 in amino acids: CASSWIDSPYEQYF. The CDR3, as DNA: TGTGCCAGCAGTTGGATAGACAGTCCCTACGAGCAGTACTTC.

This clone is a singleton in its sample. The chain employs TRBV19 and TRBJ1-1; TRBD1 is a possible D gene (6 bases). The CDR3 sequence is 14 residues long. CDR1 is LNHDA and CDR2 is SQIVND in the germline V gene (reference sequence). V lost 7 bases, J lost 4 bases, and 16 bases lay in between. In DNA, the CDR3 is TGTGCCAGTATTAAGGAACAGGGTTCCACTGAAGCTTTCTTT. Protein: CASIKEQGSTEAFF.

This clone was seen only once. This chain uses TRBV11-1 with TRBJ2-1; 8 nucleotides line up with TRBD2. The V gene end was trimmed by 3 bases and the J gene end by 0 bases; junction bases not matched to a gene: 4. The CDR3 length is 16 residues. The germline gives CDR1 SGHAT, CDR2 FQDESV (reference sequence). The CDR3: CASSFQSGSSYNEQFF. As DNA, the CDR3 is TGTGCCAGCAGCTTTCAGAGCGGGAGCTCCTACAATGAGCAGTTCTTC.

The CDR3 nucleotides read TGTGCCAGCAGCTTCCCGGGACAGGGGTACAATGAGCAGTTCTTC. Protein: CASSFPGQGYNEQFF. This chain connects TRBV7-9 to TRBJ2-1; TRBD1 agrees at 10 bases. In germline, CDR1 is SEHNR, CDR2 FQNEAQ (reference sequence). Trimming at V came to 3 bases and at J to 4 bases, leaving 3 bases not matched to a gene. The CDR3 length is 15 residues.

This clone appeared a few times. This chain joins TRBV28 and TRBJ1-1; D is ambiguous. V lost 5 bases to trimming and J lost 1 base, with 11 bases between them. CDR1 is MDHEN and CDR2 is SYDVKM in the germline V gene. The CDR3 loop spans 14 amino acids. CDR3 loop: CASSPYFRNTEAFF. The CDR3 nucleotides read TGTGCCAGCAGTCCCTACTTCAGGAACACTGAAGCTTTCTTT.

This chain links TRBV4-1 with TRBJ1-1; no clear D gene. Germline V gives CDR1 MGHRA, CDR2 YSYEKL. The ends were cut back, 1 base at V and 4 bases at J, with 7 bases in the middle. The CDR3 is 13 amino acids. In DNA form, the CDR3 reads TGCGCCAGCAGCCAAGGAAGAGGCACTGAAGCTTTCTTT. It is translated as CASSQGRGTEAFF.

The chain recombines TRBV6-4 with TRBJ2-1, with 12 bases matching TRBD2. Trimming cost V 0 bases and J 6 bases; bases outside gene matches: 0. Germline values: CDR1 MRHNA, CDR2 SNTAGT. This CDR3 is 15 amino acids long. Here the CDR3 DNA reads TGTGCCAGCAGTGACTCGACTAGCGGGAGCAATGAGCAGTTCTTC. Protein: CASSDSTSGSNEQFF.

The rearrangement joins TRBV29-1 to TRBJ2-5; 14 nucleotides align to TRBD2. Germline assignment: CDR1 SQVTM and CDR2 ANQGSEA. The CDR3 is made up of 18 amino acids. Losses at the gene ends were 4 bases for V and 1 base for J; bases not matched to a gene: 11. CDR3 nucleotides: TGCAGCGTTGGGGGACTAGCGGGAGTTCCGGCCCGCCAAGAGACCCAGTACTTC. Residues: CSVGGLAGVPARQETQYF.

The V call is TRBV13, the J call TRBJ2-7, with 12 nucleotides matching TRBD2. Germline V gene data show CDR1 as PRHDT and CDR2 as FYEKMQ (reference sequence). The CDR3 runs 18 residues. The junction had 13 bases not matched to a gene; V was cut back by 5 bases and J by 2 bases. The CDR3 reads CASSTTSGSGSFPYEQYF. CDR3 DNA sequence: TGTGCCAGCAGCACGACTAGCGGGAGTGGTAGCTTCCCCTACGAGCAGTACTTC.

Concerning this clone itself: A junction end diverges from the germline sequence, so it may reflect a read error. V and J are TRBV29-1 and TRBJ1-2; 7 nucleotides line up with TRBD1. From germline, CDR1 is SQVTM and CDR2 ANQGSEA. The CDR3 has 12 residues. This CDR3 is CSAQGGNYGHTF. CDR3 bases: TGCAGCGCCCAGGGGGGGAACTATGGCCACACCTTC.

This clone appeared a few times. This CDR3 is CASSSFGSGANVLTF. In DNA form, the CDR3 reads TGTGCCAGCAGTTCCTTCGGATCTGGGGCCAACGTCCTGACTTTC. The chain has TRBV7-6 and TRBJ2-6, with no clear D. Germline V gives CDR1 SGHVS, CDR2 FNYEAQ. Trimming shortened V by 6 bases and J by 1 base, and 10 bases separated the two germline ends. CDR3 length equals 15 residues.

This chain joins TRBV28 and TRBJ2-2; 7 bases agree with TRBD1. The CDR3 is 18 amino acids. J gave up 5 bases and V 1 base, and 13 bases lay outside the gene matches. From germline, CDR1 is MDHEN and CDR2 SYDVKM. The CDR3 loop is CASSLLEMPGQPTGELFF. The CDR3 DNA sequence: TGTGCCAGCAGTTTATTGGAGATGCCGGGACAGCCAACCGGGGAGCTGTTTTTT.

V and J are TRBV21-1 and TRBJ1-2; TRBD1 is taken as the D call from the table, unchecked against the DNA. TRBV21-1 is a documented pseudogene. This CDR3 comprises 17 residues. The CDR3 here is CASSKDGCGQGSYGYTF. For the CDR3, the DNA is TGTGCCAGCAGCAAAGATGGGTGTGGACAGGGTAGCTATGGCTACACCTTC.

The chain joins TRBV2 to TRBJ2-7, with 9 positions matching TRBD2. The CDR3 sequence is 17 residues long. CDR1 is SNHLY and CDR2 is FYNNEI in the germline V gene. V shed 7 bases and J 0 bases; nucleotides not matched to a gene: 13. The CDR3 region has the DNA TGTGCCAGCAAGGACCTAGTTAGCGGGAGACTCTCCTACGAGCAGTACTTC. It is translated as CASKDLVSGRLSYEQYF.

The chain employs TRBV28 and TRBJ1-5, with D perhaps TRBD1 (6 bases). CDR3 length: 12 residues. The germline CDR1 and CDR2 sequences are MDHEN and SYDVKM. Trimming took off 7 bases at V and 9 bases at J, with 13 bases between the two ends. The CDR3 spells CASTTPRGPQHF. Here the CDR3 DNA reads TGTGCCAGCACCACACCCAGGGGGCCCCAGCATTTT.

The J gene is TRBJ2-1, the V gene TRBV14, with 10 bases lining up with TRBD2. This CDR3 region has 16 residues. Trimming removed 9 bases from V and 3 bases from J; junction bases left unmatched: 11. Germline V lookup: CDR1 SGHDN, CDR2 FVKESK. CDR3 nucleotides: TGTGCCAGTCCCGCGGCTAGCGGGAGACACTACAATGAGCAGTTCTTC. Translation: CASPAASGRHYNEQFF.

The chain employs TRBV5-4 and TRBJ1-5, with D unresolved. The CDR3 contains 12 residues. Between the trimmed V and J ends, which lost 4 bases and 3 bases, there was a span of 5 bases. Germline CDR1 is SGHNT and CDR2 is YYREEE (reference sequence). CDR3 coding DNA: TGTGCCAGCAGCGATCACAATCAGCCCCAGCATTTT. Amino acids: CASSDHNQPQHF.

V is TRBV9 and J is TRBJ1-2, with 9 bases that match TRBD1. CDR1 and CDR2 (germline): SGDLS, YYNGEE. With V trimmed by 0 bases and J by 4 bases, 4 bases remained unmatched. CDR3 size: 15 residues. CDR3 coding DNA: TGTGCCAGCAGCGTAGAAGGACAGGGGATCTATGGCTACACCTTC. It specifies CASSVEGQGIYGYTF.

This clone came up a few times. The chain joins TRBV7-9 to TRBJ2-2; D is perhaps TRBD1 (5 bases). This CDR3 comprises 16 residues. The V gene lost 5 bases and the J gene lost 3 bases, with 16 bases spanning the gap. Germline lookup yields CDR1 SEHNR and CDR2 FQNEAQ (reference sequence). The CDR3 DNA reads TGTGCCAGCAGCCACATTAAGGGGCGCGACACCGGGGAGCTGTTTTTT. This codes for CASSHIKGRDTGELFF. Full variable domain (remainder filled in from reference TRBV7-9 and TRBJ2-2): DTGVSQNPRHKITKRGQNVTFRCDPISEHNRLYWYRQTLGQGPEFLTYFQNEAQLEKSRLLSDRFSAERPKGSFSTLEIQRTEQGDSAMYLCASSHIKGRDTGELFFGEGSRLTVL.

This chain links TRBV19 with TRBJ1-1; D is uncertain. The V end lost 3 bases, the J end lost 1 base, and 9 bases lay between the germline ends. CDR1 and CDR2 (germline): LNHDA, SQIVND (reference sequence). The CDR3 has 14 residues. In DNA form, the CDR3 reads TGTGCCAGTAGTATCTTCGCCCAGAACACTGAAGCTTTCTTT. Its translation: CASSIFAQNTEAFF.

The rearrangement links TRBV28 to TRBJ1-5, with 7 bases that match TRBD1. Unmatched junction bases numbered 0, after V lost 2 bases and J lost 2 bases. CDR1 and CDR2 (germline): MDHEN, SYDVKM. This CDR3 has 14 residues. CDR3 loop: CASSLTGGNQPQHF. CDR3 nucleotides: TGTGCCAGCAGTTTAACAGGGGGCAATCAGCCCCAGCATTTT. Drawing the rest from reference TRBV28 and TRBJ1-5, the complete variable domain is DVKVTQSSRYLVKRTGEKVFLECVQDMDHENMFWYRQDPGLGLRLIYFSYDVKMKEKGDIPEGYSVSREKKERFSLILESASTNQTSMYLCASSLTGGNQPQHFGDGTRLSIL.

Written as DNA, the CDR3 is TGTGCCAGCAGCCAAGAAGGGCAGGGGTACGAGCAGTACTTC. It specifies CASSQEGQGYEQYF. V is TRBV14 and J is TRBJ2-7; D may be TRBD1 (6 bases). V was trimmed by 0 bases and J by 4 bases, leaving 10 bases between them. Germline V CDR1 and CDR2: SGHDN, FVKESK. The length of the CDR3 is 14 residues.

V and J are TRBV28 and TRBJ1-5, with 7 bases lining up with TRBD1. V shed 2 bases, J shed 7 bases, and the junction held 8 bases outside the gene matches. Germline CDR1 is MDHEN and CDR2 is SYDVKM. CDR3 length equals 15 residues. The CDR3: CASSLLGQAAQPQHF. The CDR3 DNA follows: TGTGCCAGCAGTTTACTAGGACAGGCGGCACAGCCCCAGCATTTT.

J is TRBJ1-3 and V is TRBV28; 8 nucleotides line up with TRBD1. The trim removed 3 bases at V and 1 base at J, leaving 14 bases unmatched. The germline V gene encodes CDR1 MDHEN and CDR2 SYDVKM. The CDR3 consists of 19 residues. The CDR3 spells CASSFYVFPGQESGNTIYF. The CDR3 nucleotides read TGTGCCAGCAGTTTTTACGTTTTCCCGGGACAGGAATCTGGAAACACCATATATTTT.